This is a list of T cell receptor beta chains from one sample in a study of T cell responses to AZD1222 COVID-19 vaccine. Some clones are missing from TCRdb's copy, which holds only in-frame ones; the method was immunoSEQ multiplex PCR. The table includes some 120,000 clones, approximately 85% detected once. The source material was peripheral blood, sampled on day 0 of AZD1222 vaccination. The source of these receptors is an adult in good health. Each CDR3 is given with its conserved first and last residue. Each record gives: V gene, J gene, clone size, D gene, CDR3 protein, CDR3 DNA. A D gene is named only where the DNA matches it firmly. The size field is filled for only some rows; it gives once, few, many or a size class.

v_gene: TRBV5-8
j_gene: TRBJ1-4
abundance: .
d_gene: TRBD1
CDR3aa: CASSFPSWTGGGKLFF
CDR3nt: TGTGCCAGCAGCTTTCCAAGCTGGACAGGGGGCGGAAAACTGTTTTTT

v_gene: TRBV5-1
j_gene: TRBJ1-6
abundance: .
d_gene: TRBD1
CDR3aa: CASSLASTGDSPLHF
CDR3nt: TGCGCCAGCAGCTTGGCCTCGACAGGGGATTCACCCCTCCACTTT

v_gene: TRBV28
j_gene: TRBJ2-7
abundance: .
d_gene: TRBD1
CDR3aa: CASSDYRGGEQYF
CDR3nt: TGTGCCAGCAGCGATTACAGGGGCGGCGAGCAGTACTTC

v_gene: TRBV25-1
j_gene: TRBJ2-7
abundance: .
d_gene: .
CDR3aa: CASSEPGFLEQYF
CDR3nt: TGTGCCAGCAGTGAACCAGGCTTCCTCGAGCAGTACTTC

v_gene: TRBV3-1/TRBV3-2
j_gene: TRBJ1-5
abundance: few
d_gene: .
CDR3aa: CASSPAPAQPQHF
CDR3nt: TGTGCCAGCAGCCCGGCCCCGGCGCAGCCCCAGCATTTT

v_gene: TRBV19
j_gene: TRBJ2-7
abundance: .
d_gene: .
CDR3aa: CASRSGRAYEQYF
CDR3nt: TGTGCCAGTAGGTCGGGCAGAGCCTACGAGCAGTACTTC

v_gene: TRBV7-9
j_gene: TRBJ2-2
abundance: .
d_gene: TRBD1
CDR3aa: CASSLATGTGVAGELFF
CDR3nt: TGTGCCAGCAGCTTAGCGACCGGGACAGGGGTGGCCGGGGAGCTGTTTTTT

v_gene: TRBV12-3/TRBV12-4
j_gene: TRBJ1-5
abundance: .
d_gene: .
CDR3aa: CASSPGERQPQHF
CDR3nt: TGTGCCAGCAGCCCAGGTGAACGGCAGCCCCAGCATTTT

v_gene: TRBV4-2
j_gene: TRBJ2-3
abundance: .
d_gene: .
CDR3aa: CASSSDTQYF
CDR3nt: TGTGCCAGCAGTTCAGATACGCAGTATTTT

v_gene: TRBV5-4
j_gene: TRBJ2-5
abundance: .
d_gene: TRBD2
CDR3aa: CASSLQRGGRETQYF
CDR3nt: TGTGCCAGCAGCTTGCAGCGGGGGGGCCGAGAGACCCAGTACTTC

v_gene: TRBV11-3
j_gene: TRBJ2-7
abundance: .
d_gene: .
CDR3aa: CASSLGAGGGGGEQYF
CDR3nt: TGTGCCAGCAGCTTAGGAGCAGGTGGGGGAGGAGGCGAGCAGTACTTC

v_gene: TRBV6-2/TRBV6-3
j_gene: TRBJ1-2
abundance: .
d_gene: .
CDR3aa: CASSYSGNGYTF
CDR3nt: TGTGCCAGCAGTTACTCCGGAAATGGCTACACCTTC

v_gene: TRBV19
j_gene: TRBJ1-1
abundance: .
d_gene: .
CDR3aa: CASSIGVLRNTEAFF
CDR3nt: TGTGCCAGTAGTATAGGGGTTTTGAGGAACACTGAAGCTTTCTTT

v_gene: TRBV24-1
j_gene: TRBJ1-2
abundance: .
d_gene: TRBD1
CDR3aa: CATSGAQGRDYGYTF
CDR3nt: TGTGCCACCAGTGGGGCACAGGGGCGGGACTATGGCTACACCTTC

v_gene: TRBV29-1
j_gene: TRBJ2-7
abundance: .
d_gene: .
CDR3aa: CSVVEPLGEQYF
CDR3nt: TGCAGCGTTGTGGAGCCACTGGGCGAGCAGTACTTC

v_gene: TRBV6-5
j_gene: TRBJ2-2
abundance: once
d_gene: .
CDR3aa: CASSYFRLVSGELFF
CDR3nt: TGTGCCAGCAGTTACTTCCGATTGGTTTCTGGGGAGCTGTTTTTT

v_gene: TRBV6-5
j_gene: TRBJ1-4
abundance: .
d_gene: TRBD1
CDR3aa: CASSPRDRLDEKLFF
CDR3nt: TGTGCCAGCAGTCCCCGGGACAGGCTAGATGAAAAACTGTTTTTT

v_gene: TRBV5-1
j_gene: TRBJ1-2
abundance: .
d_gene: .
CDR3aa: CASSSDGSGYGYTF
CDR3nt: TGCGCCAGCAGTTCTGACGGGTCAGGCTATGGCTACACCTTC

v_gene: TRBV12-3/TRBV12-4
j_gene: TRBJ1-2
abundance: .
d_gene: .
CDR3aa: CASRLAGGYGYTF
CDR3nt: TGTGCCAGCAGACTCGCGGGGGGCTATGGCTACACCTTC

v_gene: TRBV27
j_gene: TRBJ2-7
abundance: few
d_gene: .
CDR3aa: CAKQWVEGNVSYEQYF
CDR3nt: TGTGCCAAGCAGTGGGTGGAGGGCAATGTTTCCTACGAGCAGTACTTC

v_gene: TRBV5-5
j_gene: TRBJ1-1
abundance: few
d_gene: .
CDR3aa: CASTDGTRNTEAFF
CDR3nt: TGTGCCAGCACCGACGGAACTAGGAACACTGAAGCTTTCTTT

v_gene: TRBV7-8
j_gene: TRBJ1-2
abundance: .
d_gene: .
CDR3aa: CASSLADKNYGYTF
CDR3nt: TGTGCCAGCAGCTTGGCAGACAAGAACTATGGCTACACCTTC

v_gene: TRBV3-1/TRBV3-2
j_gene: TRBJ1-2
abundance: .
d_gene: .
CDR3aa: CASSLDPELYGYTF
CDR3nt: TGTGCCAGCAGCCTAGACCCGGAGCTCTATGGCTACACCTTC

v_gene: TRBV5-1
j_gene: TRBJ1-6
abundance: .
d_gene: .
CDR3aa: CASSLGGGSYNSPLHF
CDR3nt: TGCGCCAGCAGCTTGGGAGGGGGTTCTTATAATTCACCCCTCCACTTT

v_gene: TRBV7-9
j_gene: TRBJ1-3
abundance: .
d_gene: .
CDR3aa: CASSLLDSGNTIYF
CDR3nt: TGTGCCAGCAGCTTATTGGACTCTGGAAACACCATATATTTT

v_gene: TRBV15
j_gene: TRBJ1-2
abundance: .
d_gene: .
CDR3aa: CATSRDSLNYGYTF
CDR3nt: TGTGCCACCAGCAGGGACAGCTTGAACTATGGCTACACCTTC

v_gene: TRBV21-1
j_gene: TRBJ1-2
abundance: .
d_gene: .
CDR3aa: CASSKEGGFIYNYGYTF
CDR3nt: TGTGCCAGCAGCAAAGAGGGCGGGTTTATTTATAACTATGGCTACACCTTC

v_gene: TRBV14
j_gene: TRBJ1-1
abundance: .
d_gene: .
CDR3aa: CASSQDGTEAFF
CDR3nt: TGTGCCAGCAGCCAAGATGGGACTGAAGCTTTCTTT

v_gene: TRBV12-3/TRBV12-4
j_gene: TRBJ2-4
abundance: .
d_gene: .
CDR3aa: CASSFSFNIQYF
CDR3nt: TGTGCCAGCAGTTTTAGCTTCAACATTCAGTACTTC

v_gene: TRBV7-2
j_gene: TRBJ2-7
abundance: medium-sized
d_gene: TRBD1
CDR3aa: CASSLRQGALPGSYEQYF
CDR3nt: TGTGCCAGCAGCTTGCGACAGGGGGCGCTTCCCGGCTCCTACGAGCAGTACTTC

v_gene: TRBV6-5
j_gene: TRBJ1-2
abundance: .
d_gene: .
CDR3aa: CASRETANYGYTF
CDR3nt: TGTGCCAGCAGAGAGACAGCTAACTATGGCTACACCTTC

v_gene: TRBV5-1
j_gene: TRBJ1-1
abundance: .
d_gene: TRBD1
CDR3aa: CASREGAVNTEAFF
CDR3nt: TGCGCCAGCAGGGAGGGGGCCGTGAACACTGAAGCTTTCTTT

v_gene: TRBV4-2
j_gene: TRBJ2-7
abundance: once
d_gene: TRBD1
CDR3aa: CASSQRGTGYEQYF
CDR3nt: TGTGCCAGCAGCCAAAGAGGGACAGGGTACGAGCAGTACTTC

v_gene: TRBV7-2
j_gene: TRBJ1-2
abundance: .
d_gene: .
CDR3aa: CASSYFFESRDGYTF
CDR3nt: TGTGCCAGCAGTTACTTTTTCGAGAGTCGGGATGGCTACACCTTC

v_gene: TRBV19
j_gene: TRBJ1-1
abundance: .
d_gene: .
CDR3aa: CASSFLDRLGAFF
CDR3nt: TGTGCCAGTAGTTTCCTGGACAGATTGGGAGCTTTCTTT

v_gene: TRBV27
j_gene: TRBJ2-5
abundance: .
d_gene: .
CDR3aa: CASMGLNTGTQYF
CDR3nt: TGTGCCAGCATGGGACTCAATACTGGGACCCAGTACTTC

v_gene: TRBV5-8
j_gene: TRBJ1-6
abundance: .
d_gene: .
CDR3aa: CASSFAGGRNSPLHF
CDR3nt: TGTGCCAGCAGCTTTGCGGGGGGCAGAAATTCACCCCTCCACTTT

v_gene: TRBV24-1
j_gene: TRBJ2-1
abundance: .
d_gene: .
CDR3aa: CATSGGSSYNEQFF
CDR3nt: TGTGCCACCAGTGGGGGGAGCTCCTACAATGAGCAGTTCTTC

v_gene: TRBV27
j_gene: TRBJ1-5
abundance: .
d_gene: .
CDR3aa: CASSLLRGNQPQHF
CDR3nt: TGTGCCAGCAGTTTATTGAGGGGAAATCAGCCCCAGCATTTT

v_gene: TRBV19
j_gene: TRBJ1-2
abundance: .
d_gene: .
CDR3aa: CASSPNREGYTF
CDR3nt: TGTGCCAGTAGTCCTAACAGGGAAGGCTACACCTTC

v_gene: TRBV21-1
j_gene: TRBJ2-7
abundance: .
d_gene: .
CDR3aa: CASSKSGGHHLSYEQYF
CDR3nt: TGTGCCAGCAGCAAGTCTGGCGGCCACCATCTCTCCTACGAGCAGTACTTC

v_gene: TRBV6-2/TRBV6-3
j_gene: TRBJ2-1
abundance: .
d_gene: .
CDR3aa: CASSNRENNEQFF
CDR3nt: TGTGCCAGCAGCAACCGGGAGAACAATGAGCAGTTCTTC

v_gene: TRBV15
j_gene: TRBJ1-4
abundance: .
d_gene: .
CDR3aa: CATSRANGEKLFF
CDR3nt: TGTGCCACCAGCAGAGCGAATGGTGAAAAACTGTTTTTT

v_gene: TRBV7-9
j_gene: TRBJ1-4
abundance: .
d_gene: .
CDR3aa: CASRAGTAREKLFF
CDR3nt: TGTGCCAGCAGAGCTGGGACTGCCCGTGAAAAACTGTTTTTT

v_gene: TRBV6-7
j_gene: TRBJ2-7
abundance: few
d_gene: TRBD2
CDR3aa: CASSPLAATQYEQYF
CDR3nt: TGTGCCAGCAGCCCACTAGCGGCGACGCAATACGAGCAGTACTTC

v_gene: TRBV28
j_gene: TRBJ1-4
abundance: .
d_gene: .
CDR3aa: CASSILRAGVFF
CDR3nt: TGTGCCAGCAGTATCCTCAGGGCGGGGGTGTTTTTT

v_gene: TRBV2
j_gene: TRBJ2-5
abundance: .
d_gene: TRBD2
CDR3aa: CASSDGGGVQETQYF
CDR3nt: TGTGCCAGCAGTGATGGCGGGGGAGTCCAAGAGACCCAGTACTTC

v_gene: TRBV11-3
j_gene: TRBJ2-5
abundance: .
d_gene: TRBD2
CDR3aa: CASSLGPGTSTKETQYF
CDR3nt: TGTGCCAGCAGCTTAGGGCCCGGGACTAGCACGAAAGAGACCCAGTACTTC

v_gene: TRBV5-8
j_gene: TRBJ2-7
abundance: once
d_gene: .
CDR3aa: CASRVTGTYEQYF
CDR3nt: TGTGCCAGCCGAGTCACGGGGACCTACGAGCAGTACTTC

v_gene: TRBV14
j_gene: TRBJ2-1
abundance: .
d_gene: TRBD2
CDR3aa: CASSQSAAGIEQFF
CDR3nt: TGTGCCAGCAGCCAAAGCGCAGCGGGGATTGAGCAGTTCTTC

v_gene: TRBV6-6
j_gene: TRBJ1-1
abundance: many
d_gene: .
CDR3aa: CASSLALTAPAGGTLMNTEAFF
CDR3nt: TGTGCCAGCAGCTTAGCCCTAACTGCTCCGGCGGGGGGAACGCTCATGAACACTGAAGCTTTCTTT

v_gene: TRBV7-2
j_gene: TRBJ2-6
abundance: .
d_gene: TRBD2
CDR3aa: CASSNYRGGSGANVLTF
CDR3nt: TGTGCCAGCAGCAACTATCGCGGGGGATCTGGGGCCAACGTCCTGACTTTC

v_gene: TRBV6-5
j_gene: TRBJ2-1
abundance: .
d_gene: .
CDR3aa: CASRKDGGTYEQFF
CDR3nt: TGTGCCAGCAGAAAGGACGGAGGCACCTATGAGCAGTTCTTC